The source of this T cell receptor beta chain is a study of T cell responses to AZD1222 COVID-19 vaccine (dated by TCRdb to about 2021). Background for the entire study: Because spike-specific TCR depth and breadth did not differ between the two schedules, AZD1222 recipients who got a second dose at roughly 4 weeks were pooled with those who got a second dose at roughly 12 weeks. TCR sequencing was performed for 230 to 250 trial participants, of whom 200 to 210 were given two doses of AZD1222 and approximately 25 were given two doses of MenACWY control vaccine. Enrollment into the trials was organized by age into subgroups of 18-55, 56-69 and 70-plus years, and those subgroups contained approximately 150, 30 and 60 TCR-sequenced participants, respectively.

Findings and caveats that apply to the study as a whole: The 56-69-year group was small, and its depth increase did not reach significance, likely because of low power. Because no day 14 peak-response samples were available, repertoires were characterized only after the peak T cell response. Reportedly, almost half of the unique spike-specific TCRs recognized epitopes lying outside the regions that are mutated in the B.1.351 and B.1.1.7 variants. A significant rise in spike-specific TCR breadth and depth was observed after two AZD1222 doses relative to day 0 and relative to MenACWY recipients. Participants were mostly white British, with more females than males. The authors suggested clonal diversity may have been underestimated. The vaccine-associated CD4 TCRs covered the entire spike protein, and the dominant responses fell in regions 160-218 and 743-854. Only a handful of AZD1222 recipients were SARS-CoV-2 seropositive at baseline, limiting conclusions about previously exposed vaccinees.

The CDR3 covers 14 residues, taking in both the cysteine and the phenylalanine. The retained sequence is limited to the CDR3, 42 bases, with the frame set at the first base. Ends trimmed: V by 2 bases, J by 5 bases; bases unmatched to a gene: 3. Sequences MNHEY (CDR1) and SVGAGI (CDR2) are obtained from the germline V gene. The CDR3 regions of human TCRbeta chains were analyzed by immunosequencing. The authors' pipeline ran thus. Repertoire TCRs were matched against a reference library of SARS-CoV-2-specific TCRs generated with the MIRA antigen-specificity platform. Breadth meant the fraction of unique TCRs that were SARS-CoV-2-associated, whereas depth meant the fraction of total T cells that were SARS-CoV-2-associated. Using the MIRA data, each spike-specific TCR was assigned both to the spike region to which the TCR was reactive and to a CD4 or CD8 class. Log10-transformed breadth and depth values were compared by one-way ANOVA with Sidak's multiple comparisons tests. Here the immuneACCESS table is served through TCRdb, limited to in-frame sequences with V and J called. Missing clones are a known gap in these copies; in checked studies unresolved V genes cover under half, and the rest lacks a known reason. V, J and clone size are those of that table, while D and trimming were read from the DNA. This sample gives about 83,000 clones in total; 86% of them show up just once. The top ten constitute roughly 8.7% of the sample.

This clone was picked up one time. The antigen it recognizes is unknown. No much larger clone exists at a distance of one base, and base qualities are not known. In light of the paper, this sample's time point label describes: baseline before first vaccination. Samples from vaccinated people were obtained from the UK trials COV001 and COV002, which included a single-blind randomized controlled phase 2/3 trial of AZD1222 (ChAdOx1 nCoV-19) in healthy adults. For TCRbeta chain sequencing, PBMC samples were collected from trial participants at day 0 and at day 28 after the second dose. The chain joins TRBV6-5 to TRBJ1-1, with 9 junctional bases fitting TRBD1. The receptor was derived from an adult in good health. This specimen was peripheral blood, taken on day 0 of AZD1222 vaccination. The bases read TGTGCCAGCAGTTACGGAGGACAGGGGACTGAAGCTTTCTTT. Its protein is CASSYGGQGTEAFF.